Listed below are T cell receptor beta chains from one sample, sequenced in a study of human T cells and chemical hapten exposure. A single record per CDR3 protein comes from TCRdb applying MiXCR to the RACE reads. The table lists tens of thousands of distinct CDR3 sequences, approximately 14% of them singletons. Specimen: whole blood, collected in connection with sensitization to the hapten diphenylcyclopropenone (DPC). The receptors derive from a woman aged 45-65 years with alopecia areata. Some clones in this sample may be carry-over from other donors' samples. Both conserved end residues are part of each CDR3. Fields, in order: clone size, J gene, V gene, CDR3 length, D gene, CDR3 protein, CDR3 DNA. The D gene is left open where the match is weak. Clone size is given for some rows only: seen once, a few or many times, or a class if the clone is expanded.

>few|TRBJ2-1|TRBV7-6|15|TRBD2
CASSVGTSGYNEQFF
TGTGCCAGCAGCGTCGGGACTAGCGGATACAATGAGCAGTTCTTC
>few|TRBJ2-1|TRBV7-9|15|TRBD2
CASSLGSSGRDEQFF
TGTGCCAGCAGCTTAGGATCTAGCGGGAGAGATGAGCAGTTCTTC
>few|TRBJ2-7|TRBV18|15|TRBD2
CASSRRTSDYYEQYF
TGTGCCAGCTCCCGCCGGACTAGCGATTACTACGAGCAGTACTTC
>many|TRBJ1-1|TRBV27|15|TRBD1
CASSLRQGTFAEAFF
TGTGCCAGCAGTTTACGACAGGGAACGTTCGCTGAAGCTTTCTTT
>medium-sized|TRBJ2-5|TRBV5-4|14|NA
CASSLDRQQETQYF
TGTGCCAGCAGCTTGGACCGACAGCAAGAGACCCAGTACTTC
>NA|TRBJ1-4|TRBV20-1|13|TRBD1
CSARADRAEKLFF
TGCAGTGCCAGAGCGGACAGGGCTGAAAAACTGTTTTTT
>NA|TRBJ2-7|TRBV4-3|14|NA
CASSQSLLQGEQYF
TGCGCCAGCAGCCAAAGCCTGCTACAGGGCGAGCAGTACTTC
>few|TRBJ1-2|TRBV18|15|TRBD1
CASSPIDRDVAGYTF
TGTGCCAGCTCACCAATCGACAGGGATGTTGCTGGCTACACCTTC
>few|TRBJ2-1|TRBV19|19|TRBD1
CASSIDLWDRTSAYNEQFF
TGTGCCAGTAGTATAGATCTCTGGGACAGGACCTCGGCCTACAATGAGCAGTTCTTC
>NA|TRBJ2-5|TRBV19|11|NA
CASRRSGTQYF
TGTGCCAGTAGGAGATCTGGGACCCAGTACTTC
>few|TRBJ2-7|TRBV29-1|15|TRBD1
CSVEVGIDRGRVIHF
TGCAGCGTTGAAGTAGGAATCGACAGGGGGCGCGTCATTCACTTC
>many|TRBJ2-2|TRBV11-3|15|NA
CASSPGGGNTGELFF
TGTGCCAGCAGCCCAGGCGGGGGCAACACCGGGGAGCTGTTTTTT
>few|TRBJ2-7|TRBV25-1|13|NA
CASEGRNSYEQYF
TGTGCCAGTGAGGGCCGGAATTCCTACGAGCAGTACTTC
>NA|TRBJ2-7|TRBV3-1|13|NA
CASSQWVSYEQYF
TGTGCCAGCAGCCAATGGGTCTCCTACGAGCAGTACTTC
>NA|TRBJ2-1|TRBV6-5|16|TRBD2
CASRITGTSRQNEQFF
TGTGCCAGCAGAATTACCGGGACTAGTAGGCAGAATGAGCAGTTCTTC
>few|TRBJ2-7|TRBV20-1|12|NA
CSARRQEMEQYF
TGCAGTGCTCGCCGACAGGAGATGGAGCAGTACTTC
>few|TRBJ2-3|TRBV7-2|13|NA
CASSLVRGDTQYF
TGTGCCAGCAGCTTAGTACGGGGGGATACGCAGTATTTT
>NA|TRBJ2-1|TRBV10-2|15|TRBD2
CASLPGLAVYNEQFF
TGCGCCAGCCTTCCCGGACTAGCGGTTTACAATGAGCAGTTCTTC
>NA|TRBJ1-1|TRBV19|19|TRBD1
CASRNRKGQTKTMNTEAFF
TGTGCCAGTAGAAACCGAAAGGGACAGACAAAAACCATGAACACTGAAGCTTTCTTT
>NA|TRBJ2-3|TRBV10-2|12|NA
CASSLREDTQYF
TGCGCCAGCAGTCTTCGTGAAGATACGCAGTATTTT
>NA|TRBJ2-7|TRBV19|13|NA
CASSIDGRYEQYF
TGTGCCAGTAGTATTGACGGGAGATACGAGCAGTACTTC
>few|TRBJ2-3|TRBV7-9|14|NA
CASSYDYHTDTQYF
TGTGCCAGCAGCTACGACTACCACACAGATACGCAGTATTTT
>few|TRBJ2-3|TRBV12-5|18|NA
CASGLNPVWQGHTDTQYF
TGTGCTAGTGGTTTGAACCCAGTTTGGCAGGGCCACACAGATACGCAGTATTTT
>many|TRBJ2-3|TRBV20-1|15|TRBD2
CSARGTSGRTDTQYF
TGCAGTGCTAGAGGAACTAGCGGGAGAACAGATACGCAGTATTTT
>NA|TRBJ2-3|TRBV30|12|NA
CAWSLATDTQYF
TGTGCCTGGAGCCTAGCCACAGATACGCAGTATTTT
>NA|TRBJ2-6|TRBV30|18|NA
CAWSVTWAGISGANVLTF
TGTGCCTGGAGTGTAACATGGGCGGGTATCTCTGGGGCCAACGTCCTGACTTTC
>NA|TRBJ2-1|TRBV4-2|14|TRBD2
CASRRLAEDNEQFF
TGTGCCAGCAGACGACTAGCGGAAGACAATGAGCAGTTCTTC
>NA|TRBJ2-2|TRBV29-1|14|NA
CSVEGGPGTGELFF
TGCAGCGTTGAAGGGGGGCCGGGCACCGGGGAGCTGTTTTTT
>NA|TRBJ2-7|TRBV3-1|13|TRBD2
CASSQGLAYEQYF
TGTGCCAGCAGCCAGGGACTAGCCTACGAGCAGTACTTC
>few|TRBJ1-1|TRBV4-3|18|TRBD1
CASSHRTGGGEGNTEAFF
TGCGCCAGCAGCCATAGGACAGGCGGGGGCGAGGGAAACACTGAAGCTTTCTTT
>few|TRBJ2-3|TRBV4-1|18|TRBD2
CASSQGLAGGPGTDTQYF
TGCGCCAGCAGCCAGGGACTAGCGGGAGGGCCGGGTACAGATACGCAGTATTTT
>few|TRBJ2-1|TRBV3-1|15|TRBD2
CASSRGLAGANEQFF
TGTGCCAGCAGCCGGGGACTAGCGGGAGCCAATGAGCAGTTCTTC
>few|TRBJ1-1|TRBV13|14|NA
CASSLVIQGTEAFF
TGTGCCAGCAGCTTAGTAATCCAGGGGACTGAAGCTTTCTTT
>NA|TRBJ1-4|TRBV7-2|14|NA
CASSLDGEREKLFF
TGTGCCAGCAGCTTAGACGGTGAACGTGAAAAACTGTTTTTT
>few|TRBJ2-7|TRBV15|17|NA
CATSRDKFQGTSYEQYF
TGTGCCACCAGCAGAGATAAATTTCAGGGAACCTCCTACGAGCAGTACTTC
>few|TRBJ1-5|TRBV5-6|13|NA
CASSLTPLDPQHF
TGTGCCAGCAGCTTAACCCCCCTCGATCCCCAGCATTTT
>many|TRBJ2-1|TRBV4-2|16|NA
CASSQGIRGPNNEQFF
TGTGCCAGCAGCCAAGGGATTCGGGGCCCAAACAATGAGCAGTTCTTC
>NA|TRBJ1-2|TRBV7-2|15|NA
CASSFQWEANYGYTF
TGTGCCAGCAGCTTTCAATGGGAAGCCAACTATGGCTACACCTTC
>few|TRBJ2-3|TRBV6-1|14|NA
CASSEITVTDTQYF
TGTGCCAGCAGTGAAATAACAGTAACCGATACGCAGTATTTT
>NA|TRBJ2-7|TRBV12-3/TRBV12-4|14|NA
CASSQTDKTYEQYF
TGTGCCAGCAGTCAAACGGACAAAACCTACGAGCAGTACTTC
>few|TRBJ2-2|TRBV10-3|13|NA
CAILGHSTGELFF
TGTGCCATCCTCGGACACAGCACCGGGGAGCTGTTTTTT
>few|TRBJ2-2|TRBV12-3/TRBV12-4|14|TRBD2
CASSPTSGRGELFF
TGTGCCAGCAGTCCGACTAGCGGGAGGGGGGAGCTGTTTTTT